Below, one T cell receptor (beta chain) is given with its context. The method was immunoSEQ multiplex PCR; TCRdb's version includes in-frame clones alone and lacks a portion of them. The sample records roughly 100,000 clones, 92% being singletons. The sample belongs to a study of control samples from healthy donors and cancer patients. Germline CDR1 and CDR2: SNHLY and FYNNEI. The CDR3 is 15 amino acids. The sequence was obtained from a woman under 30 in good health. Material for sequencing was blood. V gene TRBV2 combines with J gene TRBJ2-1; 9 nucleotides agree with TRBD1. The CDR3 nucleotides read TGTGCTTCGTACCAGGGGGACAGGGCCGTCGGTGAGCAGTTCTTC. Protein sequence: CASYQGDRAVGEQFF.